This is a list of T cell receptor beta chains from one sample in a study of radiation and T cells in renal cell carcinoma. Some clones are missing from TCRdb's copy, which holds only in-frame ones; the method was immunoSEQ multiplex PCR. The sample gives roughly 100,000 clones, approximately 86% of which show up once; about 7.9% is in the top ten. The input for sequencing was blood, taken from a patient whose treatment included radiotherapy and nephrectomy. The receptors shown here come from a man aged 50 or older with renal cell carcinoma. Both conserved end residues are part of each CDR3. A D gene is named only where the DNA matches it firmly. Size tells how often a clone was seen (once, few, many) or the class of an expanded clone, and some rows leave it out.

>TRBV7-2|NA|TRBJ1-1|NA
TGTGCCAGCAGCTACAGCAGGAACACTGAAGCTTTCTTT
CASSYSRNTEAFF
>TRBV5-6|TRBD2|TRBJ2-7|NA
TGTGCCAGCAGCTTGCGCGGGAGGCCTACCTACGAGCAGTACTTC
CASSLRGRPTYEQYF
>TRBV2|NA|TRBJ1-4|once
TGTGCCAGCAGTGAGATTGATGAAAAACTGTTTTTT
CASSEIDEKLFF
>TRBV9|NA|TRBJ2-3|NA
TGTGCCAGCAGCGTAGATGGCAGGGCAGATACGCAGTATTTT
CASSVDGRADTQYF
>TRBV29-1|TRBD1|TRBJ2-7|NA
TGCAGCGCAAACCACCGGGACAGGGATGCCACCTACGAGCAGTACTTC
CSANHRDRDATYEQYF
>TRBV4-3|NA|TRBJ2-2|NA
TGCGCCAGCAGCCAACCCCTTGGACCTGCGAACACCGGGGAGCTGTTTTTT
CASSQPLGPANTGELFF
>TRBV5-1|TRBD1|TRBJ2-3|once
TGCGCCAGCAGCCCGACAGGGACCGATACGCAGTATTTT
CASSPTGTDTQYF
>TRBV7-9|TRBD2|TRBJ2-1|NA
TGTGCCAGCAGCTCTCCTAGCGGGAGGATTGACAATGAGCAGTTCTTC
CASSSPSGRIDNEQFF
>TRBV5-4|TRBD1|TRBJ1-2|NA
TGTGCCAGCAGCTCAGGACAGGGGGCGTACGGCTACACCTTC
CASSSGQGAYGYTF
>TRBV28|TRBD1|TRBJ1-4|NA
TGTGCCAGCAGCCCTGGGGGACAGGGGGACGAAAAACTGTTTTTT
CASSPGGQGDEKLFF
>TRBV18|NA|TRBJ2-1|NA
TGTGCCAGCTCACCCTTACCGGCTATTGCCTACAATGAGCAGTTCTTC
CASSPLPAIAYNEQFF
>TRBV11-2|NA|TRBJ2-3|NA
TGTGCCAGCAGCTTAAGGGGTTCAGGGTTCACAGATACGCAGTATTTT
CASSLRGSGFTDTQYF
>TRBV5-1|NA|TRBJ1-6|once
TGCGCCAGCAGCCCGGAGCAGCCCAATAATTCACCCCTCCACTTT
CASSPEQPNNSPLHF
>TRBV7-9|NA|TRBJ1-2|NA
TGTGCCAGCAGCGGGAGACGGATAGCTAACTATGGCTACACCTTC
CASSGRRIANYGYTF
>TRBV5-6|NA|TRBJ2-1|NA
TGTGCCAGCAGTACCCGAGGACAGAGAACATACAGTGGGCAGTTCTTC
CASSTRGQRTYSGQFF
>TRBV7-9|NA|TRBJ1-6|NA
TGTGCCAGCAGCTTATCAGGGTTTGGCTCACCCCTCCACTTT
CASSLSGFGSPLHF